The rows below give T cell receptor beta chains drawn from one sample of a study of cytomegalovirus exposure and HLA in healthy donors. Assay: immunoSEQ multiplex PCR; the TCRdb copy retains only in-frame clones and omits some. Of 130,000 or so clones in the sample, over 80% are singletons; the top ten hold around 2.2%. Sequenced sample: PBMCs. The source is a man aged 25-40 years in good health and CMV-seronegative. Both conserved end residues are part of each CDR3. Fields, in order: V gene, J gene, CDR3 protein.

V gene: TRBV19
J gene: TRBJ1-2
CDR3 protein: CASSPQGYGYTF

V gene: TRBV7-9
J gene: TRBJ2-2
CDR3 protein: CASSSSGDTGELFF

V gene: TRBV7-9
J gene: TRBJ2-7
CDR3 protein: CASSSTGGSYEQYF

V gene: TRBV7-9
J gene: TRBJ2-6
CDR3 protein: CASSGQGASGANVLTF

V gene: TRBV29-1
J gene: TRBJ1-1
CDR3 protein: CSVEAGGAGGRTAEAFF

V gene: TRBV5-1
J gene: .
CDR3 protein: CASSHGTGGEDEQYF

V gene: TRBV10-1
J gene: TRBJ2-7
CDR3 protein: CASSVRLAGGEQYF

V gene: TRBV6-5
J gene: TRBJ2-5
CDR3 protein: CASSWISGEVQETQYF

V gene: TRBV28
J gene: TRBJ2-5
CDR3 protein: CASTARETQYF

V gene: TRBV21-1
J gene: TRBJ1-5
CDR3 protein: CASSPSPGDSNQPQHF

V gene: TRBV9
J gene: TRBJ2-3
CDR3 protein: CASSVGGGDTDTQYF

V gene: TRBV9
J gene: TRBJ1-2
CDR3 protein: CASGTPGQGYLNGYTF

V gene: TRBV27
J gene: TRBJ2-2
CDR3 protein: CASRPGQGITGELFF

V gene: TRBV6-1
J gene: TRBJ2-3
CDR3 protein: CASSELLREGLGDTQYF

V gene: TRBV27
J gene: TRBJ2-2
CDR3 protein: CASSRMWGQMTGELFF

V gene: TRBV11-2
J gene: TRBJ1-4
CDR3 protein: CASSYTGNLNEKLFF

V gene: TRBV11-2
J gene: TRBJ1-6
CDR3 protein: CASSLVSGGRDSPLHF

V gene: TRBV6-1
J gene: TRBJ1-5
CDR3 protein: CASSGTQGRYQPQHF

V gene: TRBV10-3
J gene: TRBJ1-2
CDR3 protein: CAISDPGTAYGYTF

V gene: TRBV5-1
J gene: TRBJ1-6
CDR3 protein: CASSLGARDSPLHF

V gene: TRBV5-4
J gene: TRBJ2-3
CDR3 protein: CASSWGLGTDTQYF

V gene: TRBV7-9
J gene: TRBJ2-7
CDR3 protein: CSSSLSAGPKEQYF

V gene: TRBV27
J gene: TRBJ1-2
CDR3 protein: CASRTGLYGYTF

V gene: TRBV15
J gene: TRBJ2-7
CDR3 protein: CATSGASGGEQYF

V gene: TRBV7-2
J gene: TRBJ2-3
CDR3 protein: CASSLVGSTDTQYF

V gene: TRBV28
J gene: TRBJ2-3
CDR3 protein: CASRGQGAGTDTQYF

V gene: TRBV7-2
J gene: TRBJ2-4
CDR3 protein: CASSFSPAKNIQYF

V gene: TRBV6-5
J gene: TRBJ2-3
CDR3 protein: CASSELAGRHTQYF

V gene: TRBV10-2
J gene: TRBJ1-6
CDR3 protein: CASSPRGQGIFSPLHF

V gene: TRBV11-2
J gene: TRBJ2-5
CDR3 protein: CASSQRGAGGGETQYF

V gene: TRBV7-8
J gene: TRBJ2-3
CDR3 protein: CASSSPWTRGYGDTQYF

V gene: TRBV30
J gene: TRBJ1-5
CDR3 protein: CAWSLRGNQPQHF

V gene: TRBV11-2
J gene: TRBJ2-3
CDR3 protein: CASSLNVGGPDTQYF

V gene: TRBV10-1
J gene: TRBJ2-5
CDR3 protein: CASSERTGSGPQYF

V gene: TRBV27
J gene: TRBJ2-4
CDR3 protein: CASSLSKLAGGVNSQYF

V gene: TRBV28
J gene: TRBJ1-4
CDR3 protein: CASSGDRGEEKLFF

V gene: TRBV16
J gene: TRBJ1-6
CDR3 protein: CASSRGSGTGHASSYNSPLHF

V gene: TRBV30
J gene: TRBJ1-1
CDR3 protein: CAWSRTVRNTEAFF

V gene: TRBV7-2
J gene: TRBJ1-4
CDR3 protein: CASSFRQGGNEKLFF

V gene: TRBV29-1
J gene: TRBJ2-7
CDR3 protein: CSVEDRDSYEQYF

V gene: TRBV7-2
J gene: TRBJ1-4
CDR3 protein: CASSHKQGAYEKLFF

V gene: TRBV19
J gene: TRBJ1-2
CDR3 protein: CASSKWGADYGYTF

V gene: TRBV5-1
J gene: TRBJ1-2
CDR3 protein: CASSFRGQGDYGYTF

V gene: TRBV5-6
J gene: TRBJ2-7
CDR3 protein: CASRSYQGQDFSEQYF

V gene: TRBV18
J gene: TRBJ1-1
CDR3 protein: CASSPLAGADHTEAFF

V gene: TRBV7-9
J gene: TRBJ2-1
CDR3 protein: CASSLSLAGAHNEQFF

V gene: TRBV28
J gene: TRBJ1-5
CDR3 protein: CASSFYGGQDVDSNQPQHF

V gene: TRBV28
J gene: TRBJ1-2
CDR3 protein: CASSQWGVGYGYGYTF

V gene: TRBV6-6
J gene: TRBJ2-1
CDR3 protein: CASIGLAGDYNEQFF

V gene: TRBV14
J gene: TRBJ1-1
CDR3 protein: CASRPTAVDSPRDTEAFF

V gene: TRBV10-3
J gene: TRBJ2-5
CDR3 protein: CAISESTGLEETQYF

V gene: TRBV7-9
J gene: TRBJ1-4
CDR3 protein: CASSFTGGTNEKLFF

V gene: TRBV28
J gene: TRBJ2-7
CDR3 protein: CASSSDRGSYEQYF

V gene: TRBV5-1
J gene: TRBJ2-2
CDR3 protein: CASSLVPDSNTGELFF

V gene: TRBV30
J gene: TRBJ1-1
CDR3 protein: CAWSFPRGLFMNTEAFF

V gene: TRBV4-3
J gene: TRBJ2-1
CDR3 protein: CASSTVAGGPYNEQFF

V gene: TRBV10-3
J gene: TRBJ2-1
CDR3 protein: CAISAGDQYNEQFF

V gene: TRBV27
J gene: TRBJ1-6
CDR3 protein: CASTRGAAGGWSPLHF

V gene: TRBV7-8
J gene: TRBJ1-5
CDR3 protein: CASSLLQDSNQPQHF